Shown below are 8 T cell receptor beta chains from a single sample sequenced in a study of T cells after yellow fever vaccination. TCRdb reanalysed the 5' RACE reads using MiXCR and keeps one entry per CDR3 protein. The repertoire includes hundreds of thousands of distinct CDR3 sequences, roughly 8.7% of them detected once, and roughly 18% sits in the top ten. Sequenced material: PBMCs, taken on the day of the first yellow fever vaccination. The source is a man younger than 35 who received the YFV17D yellow fever vaccine.

The chain uses TRBV20-1 and TRBJ2-1, with D tentatively TRBD2 (6 bases). The CDR3 is 10 amino acids. The ends were cut back, 4 bases at V and 15 bases at J, with 13 bases in the middle. Germline values: CDR1 DFQATT, CDR2 SNEGSKA (reference sequence). The CDR3 coding sequence is TGCAGTGCTACGGGAGCCCAACGGTTCTTC. It translates to CSATGAQRFF.

J is TRBJ2-5 and V is TRBV7-2, with 9 nucleotides matching TRBD1. CDR3 length: 14 amino acids. Germline V lookup: CDR1 SGHTA, CDR2 FQGNSA. The V and J ends lost 3 bases and 5 bases, in that order; junction bases with no gene match: 4. CDR3 amino acids: CASSLHGQGETQYF. For the CDR3, the DNA is TGTGCCAGCAGCTTGCACGGACAGGGGGAGACCCAGTACTTC.

The CDR3 DNA is TGTGCCAGCAGCCAAGATGACGGGGCGAGCACAGATACGCAGTATTTT. It specifies CASSQDDGASTDTQYF. This sequence joins TRBV4-2 and TRBJ2-3; D is possibly TRBD1 or TRBD2 (5 bases each). There are 16 residues in the CDR3. Germline V gene lookup returns CDR1 LGHNA and CDR2 YNFKEQ. V was shortened by 0 bases and J by 0 bases, with 10 bases between the two germline ends.

This clonotype showed up just a few times. The V gene is TRBV29-1, the J gene TRBJ1-2; possible D gene TRBD1, 5 bases. The CDR3 is 13 residues long. Germline V lookup: CDR1 SQVTM, CDR2 ANQGSEA. The V and J ends lost 0 bases and 2 bases respectively, with 7 bases between them. The CDR3 protein is CSVEDRGNYGYTF. The CDR3 nucleotides are TGCAGCGTTGAAGATCGGGGGAACTATGGCTACACCTTC. The complete variable domain, with remaining parts taken from reference TRBV29-1 and TRBJ1-2, reads SAVISQKPSRDICQRGTSLTIQCQVDSQVTMMFWYRQQPGQSLTLIATANQGSEATYESGFVIDKFPISRPNLTFSTLTVSNMSPEDSSIYLCSVEDRGNYGYTFGSGTRLTVV.

This clonotype was counted a few times. The rearrangement joins TRBV3-1 to TRBJ2-4; 12 bases are a match to TRBD2. Trimming took 4 bases from V and 0 from J; bases not matched to a gene: 1. The germline V gene encodes CDR1 LGHDT and CDR2 YNNKEL (reference sequence). This CDR3 is built from 16 residues. The CDR3 loop is CASSPGLAGAKNIQYF. The DNA of the CDR3 is TGTGCCAGCAGCCCGGGACTAGCGGGAGCCAAAAACATTCAGTACTTC.

The sample holds many counts of this clonotype. This chain links TRBV2 with TRBJ2-1; no clear D. Deletions cut 2 bases from V and 1 base from J, with 9 bases between. The CDR3 sequence is 15 residues long. Germline V gene sequence: CDR1 SNHLY, CDR2 FYNNEI. In nucleotides, the CDR3 is TGTGCCAGCAGTGAAAGGTCAGCGTCCTACAATGAGCAGTTCTTC. Protein: CASSERSASYNEQFF.

This clonotype has only a few counts. The genes are TRBV5-6 and TRBJ2-4; TRBD2 aligns across 7 bases. CDR1 and CDR2 (germline): SGHDT, YYEEEE. The trim removed 3 bases at V and 0 bases at J, leaving 3 bases unmatched. There are 15 residues in the CDR3. DNA of the CDR3: TGTGCCAGCAGCTCCCTAGCGGTAGCCAAAAACATTCAGTACTTC. Amino acid sequence: CASSSLAVAKNIQYF.

This chain uses TRBV10-3 with TRBJ2-7; no clear D. In germline, CDR1 is ENHRY, CDR2 SYGVKD. V lost 10 bases, J lost 0 bases, and 13 bases lay in between. CDR3 length equals 13 residues. This CDR3 is CASSGSYSYEQYF. CDR3 DNA sequence: TGTGCCAGCTCCGGGTCCTACTCCTACGAGCAGTACTTC.